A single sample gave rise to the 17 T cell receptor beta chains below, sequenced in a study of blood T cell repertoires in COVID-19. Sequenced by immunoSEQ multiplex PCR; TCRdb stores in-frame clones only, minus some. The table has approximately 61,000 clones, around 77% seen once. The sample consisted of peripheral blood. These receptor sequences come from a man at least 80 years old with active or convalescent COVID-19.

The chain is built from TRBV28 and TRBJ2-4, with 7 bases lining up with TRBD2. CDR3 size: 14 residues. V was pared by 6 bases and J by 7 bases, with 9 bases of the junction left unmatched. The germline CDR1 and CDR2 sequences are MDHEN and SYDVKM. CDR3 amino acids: CASRPPQRGNIQYF. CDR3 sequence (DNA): TGTGCCAGCAGACCCCCCCAGCGGGGCAACATTCAGTACTTC.

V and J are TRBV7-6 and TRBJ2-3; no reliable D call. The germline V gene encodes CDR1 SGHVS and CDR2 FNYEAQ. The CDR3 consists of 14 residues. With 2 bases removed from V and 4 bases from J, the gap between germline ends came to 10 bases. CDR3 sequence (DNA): TGTGCCAGCAGCTTAATCAGTATTGCAGATACGCAGTATTTT. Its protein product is CASSLISIADTQYF.

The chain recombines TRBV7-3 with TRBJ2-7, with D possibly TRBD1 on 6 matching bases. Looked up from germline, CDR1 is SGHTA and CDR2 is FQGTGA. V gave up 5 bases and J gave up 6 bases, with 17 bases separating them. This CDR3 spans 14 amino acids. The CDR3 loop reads CASSPDRFSGEQYF. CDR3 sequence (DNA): TGTGCCAGCAGCCCTGACAGGTTCTCGGGCGAGCAGTACTTC.

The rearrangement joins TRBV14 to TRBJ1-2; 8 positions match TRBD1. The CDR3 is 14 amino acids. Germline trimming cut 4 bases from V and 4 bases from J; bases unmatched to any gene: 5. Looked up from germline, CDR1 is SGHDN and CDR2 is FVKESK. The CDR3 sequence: CASSPGGAPYGYTF. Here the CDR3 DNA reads TGTGCCAGCAGCCCAGGGGGCGCACCCTATGGCTACACCTTC.

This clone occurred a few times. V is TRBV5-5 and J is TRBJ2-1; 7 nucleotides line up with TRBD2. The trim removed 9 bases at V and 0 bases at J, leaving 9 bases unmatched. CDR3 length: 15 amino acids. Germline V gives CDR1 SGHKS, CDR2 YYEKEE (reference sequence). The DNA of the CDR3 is TGTGCCACAGCTTCGGGCGGGGGCTCCTACAATGAGCAGTTCTTC. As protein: CATASGGGSYNEQFF.

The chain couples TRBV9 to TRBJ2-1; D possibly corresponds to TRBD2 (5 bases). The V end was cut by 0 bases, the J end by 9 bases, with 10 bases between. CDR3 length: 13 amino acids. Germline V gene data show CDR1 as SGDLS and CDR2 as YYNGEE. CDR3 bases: TGTGCCAGCAGCGTAGGACCGGCGGGTGAGCAGTTCTTC. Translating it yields CASSVGPAGEQFF.

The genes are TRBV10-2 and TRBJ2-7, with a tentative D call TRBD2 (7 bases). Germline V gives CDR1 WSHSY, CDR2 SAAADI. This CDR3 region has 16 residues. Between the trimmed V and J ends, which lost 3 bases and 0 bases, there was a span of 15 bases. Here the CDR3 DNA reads TGCGCCAGCAGTGACATAGGGGGGGTGACCTCCTACGAGCAGTACTTC. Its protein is CASSDIGGVTSYEQYF.

CDR3 bases: TGTGCCAGCAGCTCCACAATTACTAGTTCCTACGAGCAGTACTTC. Protein product: CASSSTITSSYEQYF. J is TRBJ2-7 and V is TRBV7-9, with D possibly being TRBD2 (5 bases). The germline CDR1 and CDR2 sequences are SEHNR and FQNEAQ (reference sequence). Trimming took 4 bases from V and 1 from J, leaving 14 bases between them. The CDR3 length is 15 residues. Based on the CDR3 plus reference TRBV7-9 and TRBJ2-7, the full variable domain is DTGVSQNPRHKITKRGQNVTFRCDPISEHNRLYWYRQTLGQGPEFLTYFQNEAQLEKSRLLSDRFSAERPKGSFSTLEIQRTEQGDSAMYLCASSSTITSSYEQYFGPGTRLTVT.

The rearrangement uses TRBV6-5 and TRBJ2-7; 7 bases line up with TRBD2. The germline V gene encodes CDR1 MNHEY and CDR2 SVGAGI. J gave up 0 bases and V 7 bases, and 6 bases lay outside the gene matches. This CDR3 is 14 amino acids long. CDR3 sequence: CASMLGGSSYEQYF. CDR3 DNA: TGTGCCAGCATGCTCGGGGGGTCCTCCTACGAGCAGTACTTC.

CDR3 DNA sequence: TGTGCCAGCAGTTTAATGGGGGACAGACTTCTAGCCAAAAACATTCAGTACTTC. It encodes CASSLMGDRLLAKNIQYF. This rearrangement joins TRBV28 to TRBJ2-4, with 7 bases fitting TRBD1. The CDR3 contains 18 residues. Per germline, CDR1 MDHEN and CDR2 SYDVKM. V lost 2 bases, J lost 0 bases, and 10 bases stayed unmatched.

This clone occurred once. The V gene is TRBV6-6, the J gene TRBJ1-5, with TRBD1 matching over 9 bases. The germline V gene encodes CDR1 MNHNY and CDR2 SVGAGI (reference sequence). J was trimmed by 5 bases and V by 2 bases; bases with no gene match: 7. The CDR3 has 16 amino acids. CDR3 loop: CASSYLTGTGHQPQHF. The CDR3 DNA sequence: TGTGCCAGCAGTTACCTAACCGGGACAGGGCATCAGCCCCAGCATTTT.

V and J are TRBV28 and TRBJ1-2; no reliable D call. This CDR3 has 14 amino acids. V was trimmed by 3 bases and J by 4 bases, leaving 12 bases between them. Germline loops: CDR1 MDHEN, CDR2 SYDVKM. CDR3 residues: CASSFEPSGYGYTF. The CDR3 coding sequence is TGTGCCAGCAGTTTCGAGCCGTCAGGCTATGGCTACACCTTC.

The CDR3 loop is CASSPRAATFDNSGANVLTF. The CDR3 coding sequence is TGTGCCAGCTCACCACGGGCTGCGACATTCGATAATTCTGGGGCCAACGTCCTGACTTTC. The genes are TRBV18 and TRBJ2-6; D gene uncertain. This CDR3 comprises 20 residues. V was pared by 1 base and J by 1 base, with 20 bases between. Germline V gives CDR1 KGHSH, CDR2 LQKENI. The entire variable domain, with the rest obtained from reference TRBV18 and TRBJ2-6, is as follows: NAGVMQNPRHLVRRRGQEARLRCSPMKGHSHVYWYRQLPEEGLKFMVYLQKENIIDESGMPKERFSAEFPKEGPSILRIQQVVRGDSAAYFCASSPRAATFDNSGANVLTFGAGSRLTVL.

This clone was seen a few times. The CDR3 loop is CASSVGAGAYEQYF. The CDR3 coding sequence is TGTGCCAGCAGCGTCGGGGCGGGGGCCTACGAGCAGTACTTC. The V call is TRBV5-6, the J call TRBJ2-7; TRBD2 matches at 7 bases. V lost 4 bases, J lost 2 bases, and 6 bases stayed unmatched. CDR1 SGHDT and CDR2 YYEEEE come from the germline V gene. The CDR3 runs to 14 residues.

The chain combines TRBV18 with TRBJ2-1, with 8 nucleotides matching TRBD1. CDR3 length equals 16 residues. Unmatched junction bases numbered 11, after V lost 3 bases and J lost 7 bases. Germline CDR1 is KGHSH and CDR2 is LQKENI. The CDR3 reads CASSPQNRGSRNEQFF. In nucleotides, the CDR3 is TGTGCCAGCTCACCCCAGAACAGGGGGAGTCGGAATGAGCAGTTCTTC.

The CDR3 DNA is TGTGCCAGCTCACCCTCGACGGAGAACTATGGCTACACCTTC. This sequence encodes CASSPSTENYGYTF. The rearrangement joins TRBV18 to TRBJ1-2, with D uncertain. Germline values: CDR1 KGHSH, CDR2 LQKENI. This CDR3 is built from 14 residues. Trimming stripped 3 bases from V and 2 bases from J, with 10 bases between.

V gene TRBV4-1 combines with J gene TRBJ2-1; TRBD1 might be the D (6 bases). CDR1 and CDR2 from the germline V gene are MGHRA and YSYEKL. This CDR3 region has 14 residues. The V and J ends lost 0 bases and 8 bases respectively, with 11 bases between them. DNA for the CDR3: TGCGCCAGCAGCCAAGATCAGGGGTTCGATGAGCAGTTCTTC. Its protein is CASSQDQGFDEQFF.